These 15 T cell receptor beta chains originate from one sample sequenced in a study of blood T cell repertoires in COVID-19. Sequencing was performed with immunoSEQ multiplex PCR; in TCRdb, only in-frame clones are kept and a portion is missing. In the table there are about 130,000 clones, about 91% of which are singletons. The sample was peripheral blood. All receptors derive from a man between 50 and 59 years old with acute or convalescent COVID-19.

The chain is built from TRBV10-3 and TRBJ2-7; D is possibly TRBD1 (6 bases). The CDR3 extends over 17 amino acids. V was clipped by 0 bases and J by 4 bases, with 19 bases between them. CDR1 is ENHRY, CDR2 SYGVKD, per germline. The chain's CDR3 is CAISESTVRGTSYEQYF. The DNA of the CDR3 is TGTGCCATCAGTGAGTCGACTGTAAGGGGGACAAGTTACGAGCAGTACTTC.

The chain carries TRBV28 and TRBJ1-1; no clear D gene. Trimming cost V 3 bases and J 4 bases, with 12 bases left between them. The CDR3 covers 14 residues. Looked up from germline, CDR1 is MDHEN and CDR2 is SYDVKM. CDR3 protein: CASSFATGVTEAFF. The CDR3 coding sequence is TGTGCCAGCAGTTTTGCGACCGGGGTCACTGAAGCTTTCTTT.

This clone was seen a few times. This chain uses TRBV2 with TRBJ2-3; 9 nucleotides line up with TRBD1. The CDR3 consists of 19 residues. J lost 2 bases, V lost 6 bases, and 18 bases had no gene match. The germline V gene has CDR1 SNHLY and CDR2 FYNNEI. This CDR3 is CASRGTGGGSKKHTDTQYF. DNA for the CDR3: TGTGCCAGCAGGGGAACAGGGGGCGGCTCCAAAAAGCACACAGATACGCAGTATTTT.

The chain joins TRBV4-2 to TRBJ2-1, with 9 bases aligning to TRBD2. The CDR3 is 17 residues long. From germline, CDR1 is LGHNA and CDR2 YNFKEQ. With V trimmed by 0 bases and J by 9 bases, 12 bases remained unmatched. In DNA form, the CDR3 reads TGTGCCAGCAGCCAAGATAGTTGGGGGCTAGCGGGAACTGAGCAGTTCTTC. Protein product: CASSQDSWGLAGTEQFF.

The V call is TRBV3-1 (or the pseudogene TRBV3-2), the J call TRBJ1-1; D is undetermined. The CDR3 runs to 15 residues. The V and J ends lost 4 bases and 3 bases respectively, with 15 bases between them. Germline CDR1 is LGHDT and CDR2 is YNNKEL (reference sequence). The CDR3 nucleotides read TGTGCCAGCAGCCCCCGTCCGGGTCTTGACACTGAAGCTTTCTTT. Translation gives CASSPRPGLDTEAFF.

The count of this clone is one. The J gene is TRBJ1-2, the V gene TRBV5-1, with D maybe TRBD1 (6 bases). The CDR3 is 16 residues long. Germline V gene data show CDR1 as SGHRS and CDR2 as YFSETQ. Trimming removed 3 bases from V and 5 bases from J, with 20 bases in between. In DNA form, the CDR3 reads TGCGCCAGCAGCTGGGGGCCCATGACGGGGTCGTATGGCTACACCTTC. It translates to CASSWGPMTGSYGYTF. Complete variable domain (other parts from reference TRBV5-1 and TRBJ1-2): KAGVTQTPRYLIKTRGQQVTLSCSPISGHRSVSWYQQTPGQGLQFLFEYFSETQRNKGNFPGRFSGRQFSNSRSEMNVSTLELGDSALYLCASSWGPMTGSYGYTFGSGTRLTVV.

Here the CDR3 DNA reads TGTGCCAGCAGCCAAGACGGGACTAGCGCCCATGAGCAGTTCTTC. Translating it yields CASSQDGTSAHEQFF. The rearrangement links TRBV3-1 (or the pseudogene TRBV3-2) to TRBJ2-1; 10 bases line up with TRBD2. Per the germline V gene, CDR1 is LGHDT and CDR2 is YNNKEL (reference sequence). Trimming at V came to 0 bases and at J to 8 bases, leaving 4 bases not matched to a gene. CDR3 length: 15 amino acids.

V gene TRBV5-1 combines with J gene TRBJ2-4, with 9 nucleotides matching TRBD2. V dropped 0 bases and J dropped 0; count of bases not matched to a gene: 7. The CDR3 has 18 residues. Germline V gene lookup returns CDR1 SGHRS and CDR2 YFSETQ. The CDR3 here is CASSLALAGHLAKNIQYF. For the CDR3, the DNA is TGCGCCAGCAGCTTGGCCCTAGCGGGGCATCTAGCCAAAAACATTCAGTACTTC.

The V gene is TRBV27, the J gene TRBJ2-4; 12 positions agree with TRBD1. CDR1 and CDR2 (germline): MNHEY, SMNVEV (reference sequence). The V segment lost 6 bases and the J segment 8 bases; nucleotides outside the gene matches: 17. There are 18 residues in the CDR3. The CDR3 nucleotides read TGTGCCAGCAGCCGGATCGGAGGGACAGGGGGCGGGGGATACATTCAGTACTTC. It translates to CASSRIGGTGGGGYIQYF.

DNA for the CDR3: TGTGCCAGCAGTGAAGTGGCTAGCGGGGGGAATGAGCAGTTCTTC. Encoded protein: CASSEVASGGNEQFF. The V call is TRBV6-1, the J call TRBJ2-1; 11 nucleotides align to TRBD2. The germline V gene has CDR1 MNHNS and CDR2 SASEGT. This CDR3 contains 15 residues. V dropped 1 base and J dropped 7; count of bases not matched to a gene: 3.

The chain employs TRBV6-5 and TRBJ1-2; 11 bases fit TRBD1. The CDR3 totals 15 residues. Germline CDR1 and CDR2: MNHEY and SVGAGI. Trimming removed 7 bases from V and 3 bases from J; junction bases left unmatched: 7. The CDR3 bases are TGTGCCAGCAAGAGGGACAGGGGGACTCACTATGGCTACACCTTC. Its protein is CASKRDRGTHYGYTF.

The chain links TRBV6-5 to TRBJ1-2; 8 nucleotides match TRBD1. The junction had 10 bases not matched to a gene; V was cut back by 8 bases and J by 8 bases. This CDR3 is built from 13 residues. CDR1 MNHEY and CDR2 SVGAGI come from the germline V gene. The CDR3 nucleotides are TGTGCCAGCCGACAGGGGTTCGAAGTCGGCTACACCTTC. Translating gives CASRQGFEVGYTF.

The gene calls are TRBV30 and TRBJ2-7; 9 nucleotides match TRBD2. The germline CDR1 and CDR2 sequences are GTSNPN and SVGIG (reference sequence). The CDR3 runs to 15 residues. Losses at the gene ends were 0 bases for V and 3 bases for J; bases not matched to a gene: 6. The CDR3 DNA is TGTGCCTGGAGTGTACTCGGCGGGGGGGTCTACGAGCAGTACTTC. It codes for CAWSVLGGGVYEQYF. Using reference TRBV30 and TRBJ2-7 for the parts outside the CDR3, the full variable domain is SQTIHQWPATLVQPVGSPLSLECTVEGTSNPNLYWYRQAAGRGLQLLFYSVGIGQISSEVPQNLSASRPQDRQFILSSKKLLLSDSGFYLCAWSVLGGGVYEQYFGPGTRLTVT.

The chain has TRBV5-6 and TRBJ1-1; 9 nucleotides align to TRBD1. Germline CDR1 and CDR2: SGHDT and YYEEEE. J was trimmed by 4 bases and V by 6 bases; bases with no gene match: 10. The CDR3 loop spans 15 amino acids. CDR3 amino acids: CASTSPGTGSTEAFF. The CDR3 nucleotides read TGTGCCAGCACCTCTCCCGGGACAGGGAGCACTGAAGCTTTCTTT.

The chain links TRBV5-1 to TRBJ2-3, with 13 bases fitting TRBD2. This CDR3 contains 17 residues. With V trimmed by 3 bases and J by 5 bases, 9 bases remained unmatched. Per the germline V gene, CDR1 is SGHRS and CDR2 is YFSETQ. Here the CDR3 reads CASSYRGLAGERDTQYF. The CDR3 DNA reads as TGCGCCAGCAGCTATCGAGGACTAGCGGGAGAAAGAGATACGCAGTATTTT.